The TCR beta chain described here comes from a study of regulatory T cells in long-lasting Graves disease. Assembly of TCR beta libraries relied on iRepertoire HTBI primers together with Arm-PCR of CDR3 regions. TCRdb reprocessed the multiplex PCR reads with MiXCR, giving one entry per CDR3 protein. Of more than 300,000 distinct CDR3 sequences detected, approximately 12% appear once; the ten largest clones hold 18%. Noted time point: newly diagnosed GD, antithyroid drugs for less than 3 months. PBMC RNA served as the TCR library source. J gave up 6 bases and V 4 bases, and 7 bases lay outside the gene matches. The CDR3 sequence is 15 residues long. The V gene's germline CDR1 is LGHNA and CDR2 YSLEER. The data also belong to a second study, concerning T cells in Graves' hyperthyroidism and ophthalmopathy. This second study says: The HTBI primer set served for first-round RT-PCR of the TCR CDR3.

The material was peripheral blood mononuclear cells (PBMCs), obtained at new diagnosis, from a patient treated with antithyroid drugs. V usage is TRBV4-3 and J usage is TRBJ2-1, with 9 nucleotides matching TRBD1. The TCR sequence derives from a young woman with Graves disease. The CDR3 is CASSLGQGHFNEQFF. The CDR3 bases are TGCGCCAGCAGCCTTGGACAGGGGCACTTCAATGAGCAGTTCTTC.